Below are 7 T cell receptor beta chains sequenced from a single sample in a study of blood T cell repertoires in COVID-19. The data were produced by immunoSEQ multiplex PCR, yet TCRdb's version contains in-frame clones alone and is incomplete. In the table there are fewer than 180,000 clones, 87% of which are singletons. The sequenced sample was peripheral blood. These receptors originate from a woman aged 60-70 years with active or convalescent COVID-19.

This chain joins TRBV7-9 and TRBJ1-2; possibly TRBD1 for D (6 bases). Trimming cost V 8 bases and J 5 bases, with 15 bases left between them. The CDR3 extends over 13 amino acids. Germline loops: CDR1 SEHNR, CDR2 FQNEAQ (reference sequence). CDR3 sequence reads: CASGQGQGYGYTF. In nucleotides, the CDR3 is TGTGCCAGCGGCCAGGGGCAGGGGTATGGCTACACCTTC.

The J gene is TRBJ1-2, the V gene TRBV4-3; TRBD1 might be the D (6 bases). Germline CDR1 and CDR2: LGHNA and YSLEER. The V end lost 4 bases, the J end lost 4 bases, and 19 bases lay between the germline ends. CDR3 length equals 16 residues. The chain's CDR3 is CASSPDFETGSYGYTF. CDR3 sequence (DNA): TGCGCCAGCAGCCCTGATTTTGAAACAGGGAGCTATGGCTACACCTTC.

This chain connects TRBV4-3 to TRBJ2-2; D is possibly TRBD2 (6 bases). Trimming left V 3 bases short and J 5 bases short, with 16 bases between. The germline V gene has CDR1 LGHNA and CDR2 YSLEER. The CDR3 loop spans 16 amino acids. CDR3 region: CASSQDSGLLTGELFF. The CDR3 DNA follows: TGCGCCAGCAGCCAGGACTCGGGACTGCTTACCGGGGAGCTGTTTTTT.

This clone was picked up a small number of times. V gene TRBV18 combines with J gene TRBJ2-3, with 7 positions matching TRBD1. The CDR3 is made up of 14 amino acids. CDR1 is KGHSH and CDR2 is LQKENI in the germline V gene. V trimming: 6 bases; J trimming: 1 base; junction bases outside the gene matches: 4. CDR3 loop: CASSQTGGTDTQYF. CDR3 bases: TGTGCCAGCTCCCAAACAGGGGGCACAGATACGCAGTATTTT.

The chain combines TRBV3-1 (or the pseudogene TRBV3-2) with TRBJ1-1; TRBD1 aligns across 8 bases. This CDR3 comprises 15 residues. Germline CDR1 and CDR2: LGHDT and YNNKEL (reference sequence). V lost 4 bases, J lost 1 base, and 5 bases stayed unmatched. The CDR3 is CASSLRGTGNTEAFF. The CDR3 nucleotides read TGTGCCAGCAGCCTAAGAGGGACAGGGAACACTGAAGCTTTCTTT.

This clone was seen just once. Written as DNA, the CDR3 is TGTGCCAGCAGCTTAGAACCCCCGGGGGGGGACACAGATACGCAGTATTTT. It is translated as CASSLEPPGGDTDTQYF. The rearrangement uses TRBV7-2 and TRBJ2-3; TRBD2 matches 8 bases. The CDR3 has 17 amino acids. Germline CDR1 reads SGHTA; CDR2 reads FQGNSA. Unmatched junction bases numbered 8, after V lost 1 base and J lost 2 bases.

The DNA of the CDR3 is TGTGCCAGCCAACAGGCCCAAGCGGCTTTCTTT. Translated, it gives CASQQAQAAFF. The V and J genes are TRBV6-5 and TRBJ1-1; tentative D call: TRBD1 (5 bases). The germline CDR1 and CDR2 sequences are MNHEY and SVGAGI. V lost 8 bases, J lost 11 bases, and 15 bases lay in between. The CDR3 has 11 residues.